The rows below give T cell receptor beta chains drawn from one sample of a study of T cells in Graves' hyperthyroidism and ophthalmopathy. One entry per CDR3 protein results from TCRdb running MiXCR on the multiplex PCR reads. This sample has 750,000 to 900,000 distinct CDR3 sequences; over 35% occur once, and the top ten carry 8.9%. The specimen was blood. Receptors were obtained from a man between 18 and 29 years old with Graves' hyperthyroidism. Both conserved end residues are part of each CDR3. The D gene is left open where the match is weak. Size values are once, few and many counts, or a class for expanded clones, and some rows have none.

V,D,J,size,DNA,CDR3
TRBV29-1,TRBD1,TRBJ2-5,NA,TGCAGCAGTCCACAGGGGGCCAGGGAGACCCAGTACTTC,CSSPQGARETQYF
TRBV7-2,NA,TRBJ2-7,NA,TGTGCCAGCAGGCTTAGGGGGATCGGGGAGCTGTACTTC,CASRLRGIGELYF
TRBV15,NA,TRBJ1-3,many,TGTGCCACAGCCGGGGCGCCTTCTGGAAACACCATATATTTT,CATAGAPSGNTIYF
TRBV11-2,TRBD2,TRBJ2-7,NA,TGTGACACGGCGGGGGAACCCAATGGACACGAGCAGTACTTC,CDTAGEPNGHEQYF
TRBV7-9,NA,TRBJ2-6,many,TGTGCCAGCAGCCCCCCTACAGCCTCTGGGGCCAACGTCCTGACTTTC,CASSPPTASGANVLTF
TRBV7-2,TRBD1,TRBJ2-7,NA,TGTGCCAGCAGGGACAGGGGGTCGGTCTACGAGCAGTACTTC,CASRDRGSVYEQYF
TRBV29-1,TRBD1,TRBJ1-1,NA,TGCAGCGTCCCCGGGACAGGGTCTTACACTGAAGCCTTCTTT,CSVPGTGSYTEAFF
TRBV24-1,NA,TRBJ1-2,NA,TGTGCCACCAGTGATACAGCCGACGGGCGGGCTGGCTACACCTTC,CATSDTADGRAGYTF
TRBV10-3,TRBD1,TRBJ1-5,NA,TGTGCCACCGGGACAGGGGCGATTAGCAATCAGCCCCAGCATTTT,CATGTGAISNQPQHF
TRBV7-2,NA,TRBJ2-7,few,TGTGCCAGCAGCGTGGACATCGACGCAGCCTACGAGCAGTACTTC,CASSVDIDAAYEQYF
TRBV6-5,NA,TRBJ2-7,NA,TGTGCCATCAGTTCCTCGGACAGCCCCACCTACGAGCAGTACTTC,CAISSSDSPTYEQYF
TRBV6-6,TRBD2,TRBJ2-7,NA,TGTGCCAGCAGTAGCGGGACTACGATCTACGAGCAGTACTTC,CASSSGTTIYEQYF
TRBV7-2,NA,TRBJ1-3,NA,TGTGCCAGCAGCTTTTTCACGAACACCATATATTTT,CASSFFTNTIYF
TRBV11-2,NA,TRBJ2-7,NA,TGTGCCTGGAGTCCGGGGTACGAGCAGTACTTC,CAWSPGYEQYF
TRBV10-2,NA,TRBJ2-7,many,TGCGCCAGCAGTGGGGGTATGTGGGGCACCTACGAGCAGTACTTC,CASSGGMWGTYEQYF
TRBV2,NA,TRBJ2-5,NA,TGTGCCAGCTCGGGGCATGAGACCCAGTACTTC,CASSGHETQYF
TRBV2,NA,TRBJ1-2,many,TGTGCCAGCAGGACATTGGGTAACTATGGCTACACCTTC,CASRTLGNYGYTF
TRBV7-2,NA,TRBJ1-6,NA,TGTGCCAGCAGCTTATTAGCGGGAAATAATAATTCACCCCTCCACTTT,CASSLLAGNNNSPLHF
TRBV20-1,NA,TRBJ2-7,NA,TGCAGTGCTATCTACAGCTCCTACGAGCAGTACTTC,CSAIYSSYEQYF
TRBV10-3,TRBD2,TRBJ2-7,many,TGTGCCATCAGTGAGTCCCGACTAGCGGGGGCTTACGAGCAGTACTTC,CAISESRLAGAYEQYF
TRBV10-2,NA,TRBJ1-2,many,TGCGCCAGCAGTGAGGGGGTAAATTATGGCTACACCTTC,CASSEGVNYGYTF
TRBV10-2,TRBD1,TRBJ1-2,NA,TGCGCCAGCAGCTTGGACAGGGTGGGAGGCTACACCTTC,CASSLDRVGGYTF